The clone carrying this T cell receptor (beta chain) was observed many times. Via MiXCR, TCRdb re-called the reads, giving one row per CDR3 protein. This sample has a few hundred thousand distinct CDR3 sequences, with roughly a sixth found just once. This sample is drawn from a study of T cell repertoires in cytomegalovirus infection. Germline V gene sequence: CDR1 LGHNA, CDR2 YSLEER. The CDR3 is made up of 14 amino acids. V lost 0 bases, J lost 4 bases, and 6 bases lay in between. Specimen: PBMCs. This receptor was obtained from a human donor in good health (CMV status not recorded). Some clones in this sample may be carry-over from other donors' samples. The rearrangement uses TRBV4-3 and TRBJ1-4; D remains ambiguous. DNA of the CDR3: TGCGCCAGCAGCCAAGATGGGCGTAATGAAAAACTGTTTTTT. Protein: CASSQDGRNEKLFF.